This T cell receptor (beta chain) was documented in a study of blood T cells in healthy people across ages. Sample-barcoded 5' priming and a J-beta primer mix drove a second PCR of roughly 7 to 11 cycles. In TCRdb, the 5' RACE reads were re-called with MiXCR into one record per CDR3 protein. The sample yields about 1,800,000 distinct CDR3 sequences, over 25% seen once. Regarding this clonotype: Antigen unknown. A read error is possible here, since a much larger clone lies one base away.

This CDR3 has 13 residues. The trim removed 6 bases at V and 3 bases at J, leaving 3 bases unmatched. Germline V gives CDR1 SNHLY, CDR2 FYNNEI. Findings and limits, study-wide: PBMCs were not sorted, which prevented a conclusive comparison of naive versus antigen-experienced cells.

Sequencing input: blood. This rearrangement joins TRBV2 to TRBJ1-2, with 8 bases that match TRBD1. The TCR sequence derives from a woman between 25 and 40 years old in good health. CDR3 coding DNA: TGTGCCAGCAGGGCGGACAGGGACTATGGCTACACCTTC. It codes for CASRADRDYGYTF.